This T cell receptor (beta chain) was sequenced for a study of response to subunit inactivated influenza vaccine (dated 2018 in TCRdb). About the full investigation: To follow how T cells responded to a trivalent subunit inactivated influenza vaccine, the researchers relied on deep quantitative profiling of the T cell receptor repertoire. What the research found in general, with its limitations: According to the authors, only a limited number of new T cells may be recruited by each seasonal influenza vaccination.

Libraries came from RT-PCR. Sequencing took place on an Illumina HiSeq 2500. The public reads were reanalyzed by TCRdb: fastp trimming at Q25, MiXCR alignment, in-frame beta chains only. Duplicate CDR3 protein sequences are folded into a single record with the most common DNA and genes. The sample table shows 530,000 or so distinct CDR3 sequences, and about 25% are seen once. The top ten clones comprise 1.5% to 2% of the sample. V lost 4 bases and J lost 3 bases; the stretch between them is 13 bases long. According to the germline V gene (reference sequence), CDR1 reads SGHNT and CDR2 reads YYREEE. From its cysteine to its phenylalanine, the CDR3 spans 15 amino acids. Only the CDR3 region is kept as DNA, spanning 45 bases read in frame from base 1. This clonotype was detected only a few times. No cognate antigen has been identified for it. No per-base quality is available; no much larger clone lies one base away.

This chain is built from TRBV5-4 and TRBJ2-2, with the D gene too uncertain to name. The receptor's source is a man between 45 and 60 years old who received an inactivated influenza vaccine. Donor details come from another sample of the same person, matched by shared clones. Material: CD4+ T cells sorted from PBMCs, obtained about 5 days after vaccination. The DNA sequence is as follows: TGTGCCAGCAGCCACTCAAACAAAGACACCGGGGAGCTGTTTTTT. Translated, it gives CASSHSNKDTGELFF.